This TCR beta chain was found in a study of Graves' ophthalmopathy and Graves' hyperthyroidism. Notes on the study in general: Among expanded thyroid clonotypes above 0.001 frequency, most also occurred in blood.

This clonotype was observed many times. No antigen is known for it. Trimming took 0 bases from V and 3 from J; bases not matched to a gene: 8. This CDR3 is 17 amino acids long. CDR1 is MNHEY, CDR2 SVGAGI, per germline. For repertoire sequencing, the TCR beta CDR3 regions were amplified from RNA transcripts. The authors performed first-round RT-PCR with HTBI primers and then a second-round multiplex PCR. TCRdb redid the calling of the multiplex PCR reads with MiXCR, one entry per CDR3 protein. The profile shows 400,000 to 500,000 distinct CDR3 sequences, over 20% of them singletons. Hyperthyroidism was considered stable when no ophthalmopathy appeared within 18 months of follow-up.

The sequenced sample consisted of peripheral blood. The TCR originated in a woman in her late teens or twenties with stable Graves' hyperthyroidism. The chain joins TRBV6-5 to TRBJ2-7; 10 bases are a match to TRBD2. CDR3 in amino acids: CASSYSGASGSGYEQYF. CDR3 DNA sequence: TGTGCCAGCAGTTACTCGGGCGCTAGCGGGAGTGGCTACGAGCAGTACTTC.